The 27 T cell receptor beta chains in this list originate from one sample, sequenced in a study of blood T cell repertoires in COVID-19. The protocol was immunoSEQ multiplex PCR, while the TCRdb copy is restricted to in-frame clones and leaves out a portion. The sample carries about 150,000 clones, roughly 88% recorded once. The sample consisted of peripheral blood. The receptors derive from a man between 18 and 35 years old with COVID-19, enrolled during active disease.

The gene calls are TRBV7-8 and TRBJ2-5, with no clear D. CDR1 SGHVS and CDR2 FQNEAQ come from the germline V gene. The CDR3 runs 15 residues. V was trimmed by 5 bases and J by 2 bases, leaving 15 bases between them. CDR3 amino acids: CASSPPRGGQETQYF. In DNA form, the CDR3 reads TGTGCCAGCAGCCCCCCAAGAGGCGGACAAGAGACCCAGTACTTC.

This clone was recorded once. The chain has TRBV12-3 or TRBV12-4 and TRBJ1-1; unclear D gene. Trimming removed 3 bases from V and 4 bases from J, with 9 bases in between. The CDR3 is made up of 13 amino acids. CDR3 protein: CASSFRISTEAFF. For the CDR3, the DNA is TGTGCCAGCAGTTTCAGGATCTCCACTGAAGCTTTCTTT.

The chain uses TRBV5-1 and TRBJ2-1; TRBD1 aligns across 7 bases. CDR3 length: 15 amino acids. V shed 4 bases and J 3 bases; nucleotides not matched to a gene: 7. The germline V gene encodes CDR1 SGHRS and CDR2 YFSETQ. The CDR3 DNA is TGCGCCAGCAGCAGTCCCGGGACAGTCTACAATGAGCAGTTCTTC. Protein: CASSSPGTVYNEQFF.

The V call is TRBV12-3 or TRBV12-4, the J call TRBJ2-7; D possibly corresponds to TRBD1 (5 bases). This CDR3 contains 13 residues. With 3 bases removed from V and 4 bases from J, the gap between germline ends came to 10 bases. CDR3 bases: TGTGCCAGCAGTTTCGGGCAGGGTTACGAGCAGTACTTC. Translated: CASSFGQGYEQYF.

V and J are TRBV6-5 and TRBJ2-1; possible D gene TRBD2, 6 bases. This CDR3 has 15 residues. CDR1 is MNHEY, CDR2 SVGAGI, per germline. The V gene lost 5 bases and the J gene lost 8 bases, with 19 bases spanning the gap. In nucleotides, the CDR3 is TGTGCCAGCAGTCGGACCTCATCGCGGGGCGATGAGCAGTTCTTC. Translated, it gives CASSRTSSRGDEQFF.

CDR3 protein: CASSPIGGPYEQYF. CDR3 in DNA: TGTGCCAGCAGCCCGATCGGGGGGCCCTACGAGCAGTACTTC. The chain combines TRBV7-3 with TRBJ2-7, with D possibly TRBD2 on 7 matching bases. CDR3 length equals 14 residues. V was cut by 5 bases and J by 2 bases, with 13 bases left in between. The V gene's germline CDR1 is SGHTA and CDR2 FQGTGA.

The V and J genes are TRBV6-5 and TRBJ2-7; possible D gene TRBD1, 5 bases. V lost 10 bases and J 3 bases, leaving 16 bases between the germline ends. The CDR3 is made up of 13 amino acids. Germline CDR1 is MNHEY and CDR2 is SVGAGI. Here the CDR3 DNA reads TGTGCCACCTCTAGGGGTCCCTACTACGAGCAGTACTTC. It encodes CATSRGPYYEQYF.

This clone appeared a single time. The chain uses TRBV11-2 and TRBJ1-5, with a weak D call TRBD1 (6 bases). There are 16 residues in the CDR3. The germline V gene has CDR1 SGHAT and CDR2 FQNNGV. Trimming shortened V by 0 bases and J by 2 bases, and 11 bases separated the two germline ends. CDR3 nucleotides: TGTGCCAGCAGCTTAGACGGACAGCTCGGCAATCAGCCCCAGCATTTT. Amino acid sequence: CASSLDGQLGNQPQHF.

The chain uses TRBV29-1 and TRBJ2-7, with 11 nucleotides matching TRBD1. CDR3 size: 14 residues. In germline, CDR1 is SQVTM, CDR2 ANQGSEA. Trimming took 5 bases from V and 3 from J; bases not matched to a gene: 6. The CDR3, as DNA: TGCAGCGTTCTCTCGGACAGGGGGCACTACGAGCAGTACTTC. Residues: CSVLSDRGHYEQYF.

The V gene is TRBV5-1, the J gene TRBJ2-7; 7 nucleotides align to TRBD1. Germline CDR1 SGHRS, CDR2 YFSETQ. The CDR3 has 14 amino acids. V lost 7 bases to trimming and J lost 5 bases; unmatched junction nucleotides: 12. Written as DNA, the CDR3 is TGCGCCAGCTCGACCGACAGGGACGAAGACGAGCAGTACTTC. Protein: CASSTDRDEDEQYF.

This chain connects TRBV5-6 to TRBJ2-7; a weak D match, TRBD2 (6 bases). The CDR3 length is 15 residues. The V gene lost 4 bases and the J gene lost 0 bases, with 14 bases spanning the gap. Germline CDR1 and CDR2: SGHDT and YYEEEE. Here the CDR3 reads CASSRGLSSSYEQYF. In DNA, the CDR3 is TGTGCCAGCAGCCGGGGACTTTCGAGCTCCTACGAGCAGTACTTC. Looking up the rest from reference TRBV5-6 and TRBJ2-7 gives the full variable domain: DAGVTQSPTHLIKTRGQQVTLRCSPKSGHDTVSWYQQALGQGPQFIFQYYEEEERQRGNFPDRFSGHQFPNYSSELNVNALLLGDSALYLCASSRGLSSSYEQYFGPGTRLTVT.

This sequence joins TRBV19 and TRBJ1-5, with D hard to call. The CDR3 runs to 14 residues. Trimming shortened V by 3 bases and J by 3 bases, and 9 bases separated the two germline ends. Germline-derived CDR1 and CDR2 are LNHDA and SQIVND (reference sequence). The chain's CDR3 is CASSIGRDNQPQHF. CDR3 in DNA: TGTGCCAGTAGTATCGGACGGGACAATCAGCCCCAGCATTTT.

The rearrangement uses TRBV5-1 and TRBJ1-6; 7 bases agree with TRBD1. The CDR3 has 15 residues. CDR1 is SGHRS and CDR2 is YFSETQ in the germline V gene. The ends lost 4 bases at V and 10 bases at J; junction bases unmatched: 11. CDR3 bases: TGCGCCAGCAGCCACGGGACAGCGGAGGGGTCACCCCTCCACTTT. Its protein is CASSHGTAEGSPLHF.

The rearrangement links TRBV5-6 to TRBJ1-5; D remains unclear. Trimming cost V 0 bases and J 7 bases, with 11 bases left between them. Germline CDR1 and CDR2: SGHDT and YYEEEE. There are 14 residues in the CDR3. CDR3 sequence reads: CASSLGKGGQPQHF. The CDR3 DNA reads TGTGCCAGCAGCTTGGGGAAGGGCGGGCAGCCCCAGCATTTT.

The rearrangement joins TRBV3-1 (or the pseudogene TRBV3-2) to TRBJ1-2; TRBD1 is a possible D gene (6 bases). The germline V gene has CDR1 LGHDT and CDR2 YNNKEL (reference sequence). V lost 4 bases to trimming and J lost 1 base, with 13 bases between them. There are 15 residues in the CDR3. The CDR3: CASSLGSQGNYGYTF. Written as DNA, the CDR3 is TGTGCCAGCAGCCTTGGGTCACAGGGTAACTATGGCTACACCTTC.

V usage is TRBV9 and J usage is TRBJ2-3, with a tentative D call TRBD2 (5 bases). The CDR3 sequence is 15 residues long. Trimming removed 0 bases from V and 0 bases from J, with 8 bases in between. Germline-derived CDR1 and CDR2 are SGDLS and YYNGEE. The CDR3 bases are TGTGCCAGCAGCGTAGTTACGGGGAGCACAGATACGCAGTATTTT. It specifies CASSVVTGSTDTQYF.

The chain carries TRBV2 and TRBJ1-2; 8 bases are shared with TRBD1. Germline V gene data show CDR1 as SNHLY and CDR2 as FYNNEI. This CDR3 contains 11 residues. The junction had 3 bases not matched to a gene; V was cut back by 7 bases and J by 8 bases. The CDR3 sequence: CASMGTGGYTF. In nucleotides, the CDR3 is TGTGCCAGCATGGGGACAGGCGGCTACACCTTC.

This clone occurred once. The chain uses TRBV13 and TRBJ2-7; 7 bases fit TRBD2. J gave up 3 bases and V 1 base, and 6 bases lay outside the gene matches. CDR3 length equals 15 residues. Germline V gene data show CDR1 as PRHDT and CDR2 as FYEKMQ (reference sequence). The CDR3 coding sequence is TGTGCCAGCAGCTTAGTCCCTAGCGGAAACTACGAGCAGTACTTC. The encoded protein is CASSLVPSGNYEQYF.

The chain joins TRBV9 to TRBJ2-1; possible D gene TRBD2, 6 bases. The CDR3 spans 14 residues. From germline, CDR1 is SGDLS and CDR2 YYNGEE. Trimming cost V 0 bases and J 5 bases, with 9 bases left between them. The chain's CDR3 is CASSVGLANNEQFF. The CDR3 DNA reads TGTGCCAGCAGCGTAGGTCTAGCGAACAATGAGCAGTTCTTC.

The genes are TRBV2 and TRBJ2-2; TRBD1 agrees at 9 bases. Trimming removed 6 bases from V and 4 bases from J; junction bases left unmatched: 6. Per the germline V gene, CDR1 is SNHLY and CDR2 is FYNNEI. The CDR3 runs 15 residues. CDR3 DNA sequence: TGTGCCAGCAGACTCAACAGGGGGCGCACCGGGGAGCTGTTTTTT. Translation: CASRLNRGRTGELFF.

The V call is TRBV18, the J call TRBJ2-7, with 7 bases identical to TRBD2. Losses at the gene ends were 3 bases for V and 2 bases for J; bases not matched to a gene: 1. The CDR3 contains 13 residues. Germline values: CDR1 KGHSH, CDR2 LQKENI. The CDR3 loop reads CASSPGTTYEQYF. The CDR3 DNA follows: TGTGCCAGCTCACCCGGGACTACCTACGAGCAGTACTTC.

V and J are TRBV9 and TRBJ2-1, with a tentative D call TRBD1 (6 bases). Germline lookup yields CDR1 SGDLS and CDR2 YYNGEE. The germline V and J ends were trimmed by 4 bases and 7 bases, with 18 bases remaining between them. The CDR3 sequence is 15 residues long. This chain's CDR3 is CASSPGQRLGNEQFF. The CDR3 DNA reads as TGTGCCAGCAGCCCCGGACAGAGGTTGGGGAATGAGCAGTTCTTC.

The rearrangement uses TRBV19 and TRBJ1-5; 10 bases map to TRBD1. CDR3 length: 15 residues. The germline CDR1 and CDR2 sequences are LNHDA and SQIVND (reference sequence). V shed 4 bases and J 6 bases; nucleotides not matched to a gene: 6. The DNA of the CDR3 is TGTGCCAGTAGTACCGGGACAGGGGAGGGTCAGCCCCAGCATTTT. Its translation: CASSTGTGEGQPQHF.

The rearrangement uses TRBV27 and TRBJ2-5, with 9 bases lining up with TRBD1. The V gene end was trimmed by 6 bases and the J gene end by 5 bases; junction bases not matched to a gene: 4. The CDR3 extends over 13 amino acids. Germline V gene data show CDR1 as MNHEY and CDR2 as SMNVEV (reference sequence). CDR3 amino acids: CASRGQGRETQYF. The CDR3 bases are TGTGCCAGCAGAGGACAGGGGCGGGAGACCCAGTACTTC.

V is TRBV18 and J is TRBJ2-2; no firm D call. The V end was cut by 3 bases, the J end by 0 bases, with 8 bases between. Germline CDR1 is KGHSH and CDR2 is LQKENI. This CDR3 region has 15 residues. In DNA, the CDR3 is TGTGCCAGCTCACCTCGGTCGCCGAACACCGGGGAGCTGTTTTTT. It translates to CASSPRSPNTGELFF.

DNA for the CDR3: TGTGCCAGCAGCTGGAGGGTCCCGGGCACTGAAGCTTTCTTT. Encoded protein: CASSWRVPGTEAFF. The chain employs TRBV5-8 and TRBJ1-1; D not certain. CDR3 length: 14 amino acids. V lost 3 bases to trimming and J lost 4 bases, with 13 bases between them. Germline assignment: CDR1 SGHTS and CDR2 YDEGEE.

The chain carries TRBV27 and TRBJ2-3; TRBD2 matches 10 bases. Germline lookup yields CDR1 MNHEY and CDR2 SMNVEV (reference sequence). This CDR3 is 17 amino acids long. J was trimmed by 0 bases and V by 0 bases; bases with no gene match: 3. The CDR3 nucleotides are TGTGCCAGCAGTTTATCCGGACTAGCGGCTAGCACAGATACGCAGTATTTT. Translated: CASSLSGLAASTDTQYF.